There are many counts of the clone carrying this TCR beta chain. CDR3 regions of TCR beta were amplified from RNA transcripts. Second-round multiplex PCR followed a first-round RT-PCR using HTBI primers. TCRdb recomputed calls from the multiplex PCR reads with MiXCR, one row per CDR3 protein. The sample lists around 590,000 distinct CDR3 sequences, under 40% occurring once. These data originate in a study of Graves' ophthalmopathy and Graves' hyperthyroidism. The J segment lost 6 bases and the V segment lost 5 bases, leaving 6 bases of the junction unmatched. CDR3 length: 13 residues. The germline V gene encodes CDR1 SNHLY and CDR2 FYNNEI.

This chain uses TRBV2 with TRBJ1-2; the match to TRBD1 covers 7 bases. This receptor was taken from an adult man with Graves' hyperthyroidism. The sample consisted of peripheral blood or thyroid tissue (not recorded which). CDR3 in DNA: TGTGCCAGCAGTAACAGGGGCGACAATGGCTACACCTTC. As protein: CASSNRGDNGYTF.